The next 16 T cell receptor beta chains were all read from a single sample in a study of cytomegalovirus exposure and HLA in healthy donors. A multiplex PCR was run with 60 Vbeta primers and 13 Jbeta primers. Repertoires were generated with immunoSEQ multiplex PCR, while TCRdb's copy carries only in-frame clones and drops some. The sample has about 250,000 clones; approximately 85% are singletons. The sequencing input was PBMCs. The source of these receptors is a girl aged 2 to 10 in good health and CMV-seronegative.

The chain uses TRBV6-6 and TRBJ1-4, with 10 bases aligning to TRBD1. CDR1 is MNHNY, CDR2 SVGAGI, per germline (reference sequence). There are 14 residues in the CDR3. V lost 6 bases to trimming and J lost 11 bases; unmatched junction nucleotides: 9. CDR3 amino acids: CASSGQGVSLKLFF. DNA of the CDR3: TGTGCCAGCAGCGGACAGGGGGTTTCCCTGAAACTGTTTTTT.

The CDR3 loop reads CASSISLAGITDTQYF. The DNA for the CDR3 is TGTGCCAGTAGTATAAGTCTAGCGGGGATCACAGATACGCAGTATTTT. The V call is TRBV19, the J call TRBJ2-3, with 9 bases that match TRBD2. The trim removed 2 bases at V and 2 bases at J, leaving 5 bases unmatched. This CDR3 is built from 16 residues. Germline CDR1 LNHDA, CDR2 SQIVND (reference sequence).

The V and J genes are TRBV30 and TRBJ1-5; tentative D call: TRBD1 (6 bases). The CDR3 length is 16 residues. V was shortened by 1 base and J by 0 bases, with 13 bases between the two germline ends. CDR1 GTSNPN and CDR2 SVGIG come from the germline V gene (reference sequence). CDR3 residues: CAWSARQVNSNQPQHF. The CDR3 region has the DNA TGTGCCTGGAGTGCCCGACAGGTTAATAGCAATCAGCCCCAGCATTTT. Combining the CDR3 with reference TRBV30 and TRBJ1-5 gives the whole variable domain SQTIHQWPATLVQPVGSPLSLECTVEGTSNPNLYWYRQAAGRGLQLLFYSVGIGQISSEVPQNLSASRPQDRQFILSSKKLLLSDSGFYLCAWSARQVNSNQPQHFGDGTRLSIL.

The chain combines TRBV27 with TRBJ2-5; 7 bases match TRBD1. In germline, CDR1 is MNHEY, CDR2 SMNVEV (reference sequence). CDR3 size: 14 residues. J lost 2 bases, V lost 5 bases, and 5 bases had no gene match. The CDR3 DNA sequence: TGTGCCAGCAGTACCCGGGACAGACAAGAGACCCAGTACTTC. Translated: CASSTRDRQETQYF.

This clone was counted between two and nine times. The chain recombines TRBV6-1 with TRBJ2-2; tentative D call: TRBD2 (5 bases). Trimming cost V 6 bases and J 5 bases, with 10 bases left between them. Germline V gene data show CDR1 as MNHNS and CDR2 as SASEGT. The CDR3 consists of 13 residues. The CDR3 sequence is CASRPTSTGELFF. CDR3 in DNA: TGTGCCAGCAGACCCACTAGTACCGGGGAGCTGTTTTTT.

This clone was picked up one time. The V call is TRBV15, the J call TRBJ1-4; D might be TRBD1 (5 bases). Trimming cost V 5 bases and J 6 bases, with 13 bases left between them. Germline values: CDR1 LNHNV, CDR2 YYDKDF (reference sequence). The CDR3 extends over 14 amino acids. The CDR3: CATSRRDGDEKLFF. For the CDR3, the DNA is TGTGCCACCAGCCGGCGGGACGGAGATGAAAAACTGTTTTTT.

The DNA of the CDR3 is TGTGCCATCAGTGAGCGGGGGGACAGCACAGATACGCAGTATTTT. Its translation is CAISERGDSTDTQYF. This rearrangement joins TRBV10-3 to TRBJ2-3, with TRBD2 matching over 7 bases. The germline CDR1 and CDR2 sequences are ENHRY and SYGVKD. V shed 2 bases, J shed 0 bases, and the junction held 2 bases outside the gene matches. This CDR3 has 15 amino acids.

V and J are TRBV27 and TRBJ2-7, with 7 bases fitting TRBD1. This CDR3 contains 14 residues. Trimming cost V 6 bases and J 2 bases; bases outside gene matches: 7. CDR1 is MNHEY, CDR2 SMNVEV, per germline (reference sequence). CDR3 in DNA: TGTGCCAGCAGACCTGACAGGGCTACCTACGAGCAGTACTTC. This translates into CASRPDRATYEQYF.

This sequence joins TRBV2 and TRBJ2-2, with D possibly TRBD1 on 6 matching bases. This CDR3 spans 14 amino acids. Per germline, CDR1 SNHLY and CDR2 FYNNEI. The V gene lost 3 bases and the J gene lost 3 bases, with 8 bases spanning the gap. The CDR3 DNA reads as TGTGCCAGCAGTGAGGCAGGGGACACCGGGGAGCTGTTTTTT. Translated, it gives CASSEAGDTGELFF.

The chain recombines TRBV23-1 with TRBJ1-2; D ambiguous. TRBV23-1 is annotated as an ORF whose role is uncertain. The V and J ends lost 4 bases and 7 bases respectively, with 22 bases between them. This CDR3 comprises 16 residues. Here the CDR3 DNA reads TGCGCCAGCAGTCGAATTAGCCTCCGTGAGTTATGTGGCTACACCTTC. Its translation is CASSRISLRELCGYTF.

This clone was seen only once. The CDR3 DNA reads as TGTGCCAGCAGTCCACAGGGGGTGGATGAAGCTTTCTTT. This gives the protein CASSPQGVDEAFF. The V and J genes are TRBV2 and TRBJ1-1; 8 nucleotides align to TRBD1. Losses at the gene ends were 5 bases for V and 7 bases for J; bases not matched to a gene: 6. This CDR3 is 13 amino acids long. CDR1 is SNHLY and CDR2 is FYNNEI in the germline V gene.

This clone is a singleton in its sample. This chain uses TRBV5-3 with TRBJ1-1, with TRBD1 as a possible D gene (6 bases). TRBV5-3 is assigned to the ORF class and has an uncertain function. V lost 2 bases and J lost 3, with 11 bases in between. The CDR3 runs 14 residues. The CDR3 DNA is TGTGCCAGAAGCTTTTCTGGACAGCACACTGAAGCTTTCTTT. It is translated as CARSFSGQHTEAFF.

The chain joins TRBV5-1 to TRBJ2-5, with 9 bases matching TRBD2. Germline loops: CDR1 SGHRS, CDR2 YFSETQ. V was clipped by 4 bases and J by 4 bases; unmatched bases: 8. This CDR3 contains 15 residues. The CDR3 DNA sequence: TGCGCCAGCAGCCGTAGCGGGAGAGGGCGAGAGACCCAGTACTTC. Its translation is CASSRSGRGRETQYF.

V is TRBV29-1 and J is TRBJ2-7, with 7 bases that match TRBD1. The germline V gene has CDR1 SQVTM and CDR2 ANQGSEA. The V segment lost 5 bases and the J segment 4 bases; nucleotides outside the gene matches: 8. This CDR3 comprises 13 residues. The CDR3 reads CSVRDSPLYEQYF. CDR3 nucleotides: TGCAGCGTTCGGGACAGCCCTTTGTACGAGCAGTACTTC.

This clone appeared a single time. The chain carries TRBV9 and TRBJ2-3; 10 nucleotides agree with TRBD2. The CDR3 covers 15 residues. Losses at the gene ends were 3 bases for V and 5 bases for J; bases not matched to a gene: 6. The germline V gene has CDR1 SGDLS and CDR2 YYNGEE. Here the CDR3 DNA reads TGTGCCAGCAGCGCGAGCGGGGGGGCCAAAGATACGCAGTATTTT. Translated: CASSASGGAKDTQYF.

This chain connects TRBV15 to TRBJ2-7, with TRBD2 as a possible D gene (5 bases). The CDR3 runs 16 residues. Germline values: CDR1 LNHNV, CDR2 YYDKDF (reference sequence). Trimming shortened V by 0 bases and J by 3 bases, and 15 bases separated the two germline ends. The CDR3: CATSRDFGIGVYEQYF. The DNA of the CDR3 is TGTGCCACCAGCAGAGATTTCGGGATTGGGGTCTACGAGCAGTACTTC.